Listed here is a single T cell receptor (beta chain). What antigen it recognizes has not been identified. Within one base of it there is no much larger clone, and no base qualities were kept. The record originates from a study of radiotherapy plus CTLA-4 blockade in lung cancer (dated by TCRdb to about 2018). For the study in its entirety: Among enrolled patients, under 20% had an objective response and about 30% reached disease control. Broader findings and caveats from the paper: Early dynamic changes in blood T cell clones, together with increased serum interferon-beta after radiation, were reported as the strongest predictors of response. After treatment with radiotherapy and ipilimumab, TCR clones that came from tumors expanded in the peripheral blood.

Relative to germline, V is missing 8 bases and J is missing 0 bases, with 7 bases of the junction outside any gene match. The germline V gene sets CDR1 to MDHEN and CDR2 to SYDVKM. The CDR3, from cysteine to phenylalanine, totals 15 residues. Only the CDR3 part of the read is kept: 45 bases, read in frame from the first base. The method was the immunoSEQ multiplex PCR assay. TCRdb carries this immuneACCESS record with in-frame sequences only. Its versions omit some clonotypes, under half of them owing to an unresolved V gene in the studies checked, with the rest unexplained. This sample is represented by around 37,000 clones; about four fifths of them were singletons. The ten largest account for roughly 14% of the sample. Focal radiation therapy combined with CTLA-4 blockade (ipilimumab) was tested in patients with chemo-refractory metastatic non-small-cell lung cancer.

The receptor comes from a human donor with non-small cell lung cancer that progressed on radiotherapy plus ipilimumab. The source material was peripheral blood, sampled from a patient treated with radiotherapy plus ipilimumab. Recombination joined TRBV28 with TRBJ2-5; 9 bases in the junction line up with TRBD1. The DNA sequence is TGTGCCAGCCGAGGGACAGGGACGTACCAAGAGACCCAGTACTTC. It translates to CASRGTGTYQETQYF.